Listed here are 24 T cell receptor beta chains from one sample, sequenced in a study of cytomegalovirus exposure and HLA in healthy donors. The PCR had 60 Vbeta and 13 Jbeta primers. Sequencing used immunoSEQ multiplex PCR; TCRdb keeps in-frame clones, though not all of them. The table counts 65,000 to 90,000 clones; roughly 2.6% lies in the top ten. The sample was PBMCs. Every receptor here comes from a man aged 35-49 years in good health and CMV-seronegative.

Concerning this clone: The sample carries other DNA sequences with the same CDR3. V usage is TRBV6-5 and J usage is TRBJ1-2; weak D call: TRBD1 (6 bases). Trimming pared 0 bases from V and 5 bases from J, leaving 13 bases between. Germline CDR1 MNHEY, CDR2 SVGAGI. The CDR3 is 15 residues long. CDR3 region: CASSYSGGRSYGYTF. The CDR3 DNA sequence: TGTGCCAGCAGTTACTCGGGGGGGCGAAGTTATGGCTACACCTTC.

CDR3 sequence reads: CASSGGQGIGSSYEQYF. The CDR3 region has the DNA TGTGCCAGCAGTGGAGGACAGGGCATCGGATCCTCCTACGAGCAGTACTTC. V usage is TRBV6-1 and J usage is TRBJ2-7, with 8 bases that match TRBD1. The V and J ends lost 4 bases and 0 bases, in that order; junction bases with no gene match: 11. Germline V gene data show CDR1 as MNHNS and CDR2 as SASEGT. The CDR3 covers 17 residues.

The CDR3 coding sequence is TGCAGCGCAGGACTAGCGAGGGATGCCGGGGAGCTGTTTTTT. Protein product: CSAGLARDAGELFF. The chain employs TRBV29-1 and TRBJ2-2; TRBD2 matches at 9 bases. The CDR3 spans 14 residues. Per germline, CDR1 SQVTM and CDR2 ANQGSEA. The junction had 9 bases not matched to a gene; V was cut back by 7 bases and J by 6 bases.

The CDR3: CASSYRLGANNEQFF. In nucleotides, the CDR3 is TGTGCCAGCAGTTACCGTCTGGGAGCAAACAATGAGCAGTTCTTC. V usage is TRBV6-5 and J usage is TRBJ2-1; D is perhaps TRBD2 (5 bases). This CDR3 is built from 15 residues. V was cut by 2 bases and J by 5 bases, with 13 bases left in between. The germline V gene has CDR1 MNHEY and CDR2 SVGAGI.

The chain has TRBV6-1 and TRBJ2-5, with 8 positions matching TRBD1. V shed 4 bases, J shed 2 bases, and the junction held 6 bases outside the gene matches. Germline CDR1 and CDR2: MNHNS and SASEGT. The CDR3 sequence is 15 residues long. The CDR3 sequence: CASSGRDRLQETQYF. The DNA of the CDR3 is TGTGCCAGCAGTGGCCGGGACAGGTTACAAGAGACCCAGTACTTC.

The CDR3 coding sequence is TGTGCCAGCAGTGGGGACAGTATGGTCTATGGCTACACCTTC. Translation gives CASSGDSMVYGYTF. The chain joins TRBV6-5 to TRBJ1-2; TRBD1 aligns across 7 bases. CDR3 size: 14 residues. Trimming at V came to 5 bases and at J to 4 bases, leaving 7 bases not matched to a gene. CDR1 MNHEY and CDR2 SVGAGI come from the germline V gene.

CDR3 bases: TGCGCCAGCAGCCGTAGGACTAGCGGGGCACAAGATACGCAGTATTTT. Protein: CASSRRTSGAQDTQYF. J is TRBJ2-3 and V is TRBV5-1; the match to TRBD2 covers 12 bases. Germline CDR1 SGHRS, CDR2 YFSETQ. Losses at the gene ends were 4 bases for V and 5 bases for J; bases not matched to a gene: 8. CDR3 length: 16 amino acids.

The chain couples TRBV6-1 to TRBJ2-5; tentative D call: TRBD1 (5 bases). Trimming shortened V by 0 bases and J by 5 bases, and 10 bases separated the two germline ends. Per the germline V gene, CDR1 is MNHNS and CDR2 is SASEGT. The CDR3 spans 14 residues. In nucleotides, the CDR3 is TGTGCCAGCAGTGAAGCGCAGGGTTGGGAGACCCAGTACTTC. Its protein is CASSEAQGWETQYF.

The CDR3 reads CASSPFAGNNSPLHF. The CDR3 DNA reads as TGTGCCAGCAGCCCCTTTGCGGGGAATAATTCACCCCTCCACTTT. The chain employs TRBV14 and TRBJ1-6, with D unresolved. The CDR3 totals 15 residues. Trimming stripped 4 bases from V and 5 bases from J, with 12 bases between. Germline V gene data show CDR1 as SGHDN and CDR2 as FVKESK.

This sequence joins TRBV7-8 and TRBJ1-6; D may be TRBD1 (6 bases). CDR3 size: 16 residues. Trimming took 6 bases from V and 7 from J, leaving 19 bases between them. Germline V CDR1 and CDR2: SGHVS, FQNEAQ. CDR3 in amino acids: CASRHPRTEMNSPLHF. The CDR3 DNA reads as TGTGCCAGCAGACACCCCAGGACAGAAATGAATTCACCCCTCCACTTT.

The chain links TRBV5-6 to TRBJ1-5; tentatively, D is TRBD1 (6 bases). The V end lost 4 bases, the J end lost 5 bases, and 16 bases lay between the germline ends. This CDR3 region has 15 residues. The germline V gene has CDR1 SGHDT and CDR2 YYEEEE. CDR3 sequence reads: CASSPRGEGDQPQHF. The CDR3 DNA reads TGTGCCAGCAGCCCCCGGGGGGAGGGGGATCAGCCCCAGCATTTT.

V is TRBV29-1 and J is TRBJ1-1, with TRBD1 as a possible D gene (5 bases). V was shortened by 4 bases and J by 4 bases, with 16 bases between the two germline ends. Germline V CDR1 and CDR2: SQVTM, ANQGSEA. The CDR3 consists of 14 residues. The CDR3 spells CSVARAVMGTEAFF. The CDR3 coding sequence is TGCAGCGTTGCCAGGGCGGTCATGGGCACTGAAGCTTTCTTT.

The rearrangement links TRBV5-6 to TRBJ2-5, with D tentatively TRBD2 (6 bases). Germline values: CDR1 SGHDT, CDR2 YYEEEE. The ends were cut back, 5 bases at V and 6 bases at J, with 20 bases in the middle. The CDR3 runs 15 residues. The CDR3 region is CASRILAGGLQTQYF. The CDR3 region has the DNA TGTGCCAGCAGAATACTAGCAGGAGGCTTGCAGACCCAGTACTTC.

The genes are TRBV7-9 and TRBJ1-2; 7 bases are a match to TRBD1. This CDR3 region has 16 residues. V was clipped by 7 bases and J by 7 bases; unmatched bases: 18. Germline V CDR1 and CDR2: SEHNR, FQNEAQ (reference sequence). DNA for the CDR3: TGTGCCAGCATCCATGCGGGGTCAGGGGGGACTTTTGGCTACACCTTC. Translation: CASIHAGSGGTFGYTF.

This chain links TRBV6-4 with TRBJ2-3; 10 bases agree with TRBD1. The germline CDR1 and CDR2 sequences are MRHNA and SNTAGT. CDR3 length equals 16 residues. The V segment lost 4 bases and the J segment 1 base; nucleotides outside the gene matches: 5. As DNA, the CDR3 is TGTGCCAGCAGTGTGGATGGGACAGGGGGCACAGATACGCAGTATTTT. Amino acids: CASSVDGTGGTDTQYF.

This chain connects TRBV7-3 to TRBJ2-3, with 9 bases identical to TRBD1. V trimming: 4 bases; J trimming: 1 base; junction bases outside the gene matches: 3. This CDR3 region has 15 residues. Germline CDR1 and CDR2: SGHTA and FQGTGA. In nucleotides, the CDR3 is TGTGCCAGCAGCTCCGGGACAGGGCGCACAGATACGCAGTATTTT. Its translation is CASSSGTGRTDTQYF.

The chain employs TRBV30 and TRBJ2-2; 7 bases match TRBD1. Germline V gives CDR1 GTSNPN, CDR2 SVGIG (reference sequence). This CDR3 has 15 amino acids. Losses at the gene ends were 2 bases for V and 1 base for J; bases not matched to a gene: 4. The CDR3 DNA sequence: TGTGCCTGGAGTTACCGGACAGGGAACACCGGGGAGCTGTTTTTT. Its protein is CAWSYRTGNTGELFF.

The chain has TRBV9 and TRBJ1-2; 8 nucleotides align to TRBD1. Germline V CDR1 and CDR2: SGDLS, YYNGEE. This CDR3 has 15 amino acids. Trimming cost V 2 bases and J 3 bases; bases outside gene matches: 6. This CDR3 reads CASSVGQDRDYGYTF. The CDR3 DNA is TGTGCCAGCAGCGTGGGACAGGACAGAGACTATGGCTACACCTTC.

CDR3 in DNA: TGTGCCAGCACCCGATGGCAGGCCTATGGCTACACCTTC. It yields the protein CASTRWQAYGYTF. The rearrangement uses TRBV11-2 and TRBJ1-2; unclear D gene. V was trimmed by 7 bases and J by 4 bases, leaving 13 bases between them. The germline CDR1 and CDR2 sequences are SGHAT and FQNNGV. The CDR3 is 13 amino acids.

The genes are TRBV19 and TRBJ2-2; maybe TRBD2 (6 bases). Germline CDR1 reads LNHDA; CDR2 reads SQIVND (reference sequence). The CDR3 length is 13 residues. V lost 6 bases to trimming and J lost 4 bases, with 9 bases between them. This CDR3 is CASRSRGTGELFF. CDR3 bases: TGTGCCAGTAGATCGCGGGGCACCGGGGAGCTGTTTTTT.

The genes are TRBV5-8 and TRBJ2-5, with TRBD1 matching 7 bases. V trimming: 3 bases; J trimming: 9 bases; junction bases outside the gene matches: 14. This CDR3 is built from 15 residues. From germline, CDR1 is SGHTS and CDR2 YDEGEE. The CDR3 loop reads CASSSWLRQGSPQYF. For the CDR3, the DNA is TGTGCCAGCAGCTCTTGGTTGCGACAGGGAAGTCCCCAGTACTTC.

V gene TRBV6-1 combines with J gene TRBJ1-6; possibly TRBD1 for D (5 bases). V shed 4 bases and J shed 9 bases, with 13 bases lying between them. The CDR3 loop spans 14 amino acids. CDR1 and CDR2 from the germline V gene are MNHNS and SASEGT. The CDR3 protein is CASSALGASSPLHF. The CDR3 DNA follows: TGTGCCAGCAGTGCTTTAGGGGCCAGTTCACCCCTCCACTTT.

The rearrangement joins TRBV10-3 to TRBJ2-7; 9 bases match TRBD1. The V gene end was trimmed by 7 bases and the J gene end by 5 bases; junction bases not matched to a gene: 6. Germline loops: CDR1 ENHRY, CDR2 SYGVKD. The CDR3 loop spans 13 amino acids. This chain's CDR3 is CAINGDRDNEQYF. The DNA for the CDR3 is TGTGCCATCAATGGGGACAGGGACAACGAGCAGTACTTC.

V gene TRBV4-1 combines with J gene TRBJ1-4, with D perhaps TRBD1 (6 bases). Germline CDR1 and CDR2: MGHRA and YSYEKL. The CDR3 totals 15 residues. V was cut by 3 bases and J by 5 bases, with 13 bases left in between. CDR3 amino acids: CASSHRQVGNEKLFF. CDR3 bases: TGCGCCAGCAGCCATAGACAGGTGGGAAATGAAAAACTGTTTTTT.